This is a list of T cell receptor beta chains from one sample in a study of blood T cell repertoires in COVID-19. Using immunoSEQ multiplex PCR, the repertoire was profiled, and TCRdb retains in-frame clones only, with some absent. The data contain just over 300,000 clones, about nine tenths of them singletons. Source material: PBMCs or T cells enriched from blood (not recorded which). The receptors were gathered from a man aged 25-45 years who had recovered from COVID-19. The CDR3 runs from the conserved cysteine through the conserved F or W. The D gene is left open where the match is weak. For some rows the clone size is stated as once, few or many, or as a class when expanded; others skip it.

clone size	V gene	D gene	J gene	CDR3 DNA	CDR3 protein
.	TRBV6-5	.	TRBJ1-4	TGTGCCAGCAGTCTCTACCGATCGAATGAAAAACTGTTTTTT	CASSLYRSNEKLFF
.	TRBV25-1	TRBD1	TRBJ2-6	TGTGCCAGCAGTCCCGGACAGGGGTATGCTGGGGCCAACGTCCTGACTTTC	CASSPGQGYAGANVLTF
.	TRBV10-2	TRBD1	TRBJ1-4	TGCGCCAGCAGTGAACAGGGGAACGAAAAACTGTTTTTT	CASSEQGNEKLFF
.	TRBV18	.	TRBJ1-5	TGTGCCAGCTCACCCCCACTGGGGGCTGTGAGCAATCAGCCCCAGCATTTT	CASSPPLGAVSNQPQHF
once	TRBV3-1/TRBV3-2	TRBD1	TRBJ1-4	TGTGCCAGCAGCCAGGACCCCCCAGGGTGGACAGGGGCGGGGGAAAAACTGTTTTTT	CASSQDPPGWTGAGEKLFF
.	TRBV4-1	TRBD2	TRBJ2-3	TGCGCCAGCAGCCAACCCGGACTAGCGGGACCAGATACGCAGTATTTT	CASSQPGLAGPDTQYF
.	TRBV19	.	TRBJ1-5	TGTGCCAGTAGTTCCTACCCGACAGTCAGCAATCAGCCCCAGCATTTT	CASSSYPTVSNQPQHF
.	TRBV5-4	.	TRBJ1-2	TGTGCCAGCAGCTTGGGTTTTGAGTATGGCTACACCTTC	CASSLGFEYGYTF
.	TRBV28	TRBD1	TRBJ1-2	TGTGCCAGCAGTCGACAGGGGGCAAGCTATGGCTACACCTTC	CASSRQGASYGYTF
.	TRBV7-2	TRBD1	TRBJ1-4	TGTGCCAGCAGTTCTACAGGGGCAACTAATGAAAAACTGTTTTTT	CASSSTGATNEKLFF
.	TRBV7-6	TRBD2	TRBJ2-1	TGTGCCAGCAGCTCCTATAGCGGGAGCGGCAATGAGCAGTTCTTC	CASSSYSGSGNEQFF
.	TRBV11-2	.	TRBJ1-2	TGTGCCAGCGAGAGGTGGGGCGGATATGGCTACACCTTC	CASERWGGYGYTF
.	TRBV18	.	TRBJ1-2	TGTGCCAGCTCACCGGGCCAGAATAACTATGGCTACACCTTC	CASSPGQNNYGYTF
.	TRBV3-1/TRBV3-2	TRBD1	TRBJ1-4	TGTGCCAGCAGCCAAGCGGGACAGGGGGCTGTTAATGAAAAACTGTTTTTT	CASSQAGQGAVNEKLFF
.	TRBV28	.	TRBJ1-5	TGTGCCAGCAGTTTACGAGGGGGTGGTCTCGGGCCCCAGCATTTT	CASSLRGGGLGPQHF
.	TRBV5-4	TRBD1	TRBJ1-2	TGTGCCAGCAGCCCCCGGGGGGGGACAGGGACCTATGGCTACACCTTC	CASSPRGGTGTYGYTF
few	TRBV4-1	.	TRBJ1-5	TGCGCCAGCAGCCACCACCCGGGGGTGGGTCAGCCCCAGCATTTT	CASSHHPGVGQPQHF
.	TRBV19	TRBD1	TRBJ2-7	TGTGCCAGTAGTTACCGGGACAGGGATTACGAGCAGTACTTC	CASSYRDRDYEQYF
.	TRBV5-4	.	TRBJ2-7	TGTGCCAGCAGCTTAAGGGGGTTCTCCTACGAGCAGTACTTC	CASSLRGFSYEQYF
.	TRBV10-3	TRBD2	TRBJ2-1	TGTGCCATCAGTGAAGCGGGAGGTTTAATCAGTGAGCAGTTCTTC	CAISEAGGLISEQFF
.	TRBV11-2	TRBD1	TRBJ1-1	TGTGCCAGCAGCCGACGGGACAGGGTTGACACTGAAGCTTTCTTT	CASSRRDRVDTEAFF
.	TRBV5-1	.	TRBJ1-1	TGCGCCAGCAGCCTCGTCGGGTCTGACAGAAAAGCTTTCTTT	CASSLVGSDRKAFF
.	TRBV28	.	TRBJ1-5	TGTGCCAGCAGTTTACCCAGCGCAAGCAATCAGCCCCAGCATTTT	CASSLPSASNQPQHF
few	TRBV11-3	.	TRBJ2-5	TGTGCCAGCAGCCAATCAAACCAAGAGACCCAGTACTTC	CASSQSNQETQYF
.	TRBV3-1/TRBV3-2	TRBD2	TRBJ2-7	TGTGCCAGCAGCGCTACCCCGGGACTAGCGGGGACCTCCTACGAGCAGTACTTC	CASSATPGLAGTSYEQYF
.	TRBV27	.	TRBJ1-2	TGTGCCAGCAGTAGCCTCCCCCAAAACTATGGCTACACCTTC	CASSSLPQNYGYTF
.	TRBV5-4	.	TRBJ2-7	TGTGCCAGCGCAAGGGGGGACAGCTCCTACGAGCAGTACTTC	CASARGDSSYEQYF
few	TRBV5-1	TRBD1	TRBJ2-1	TGCGCCAGCAGCTTGGGGGACAGGGCCTACAATGAGCAGTTCTTC	CASSLGDRAYNEQFF
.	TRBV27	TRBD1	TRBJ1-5	TGTGCCAGCGCGACGGGACAGGGGAACAATCAGCCCCAGCATTTT	CASATGQGNNQPQHF
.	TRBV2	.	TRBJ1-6	TGTGCCAGCAGTTCCGACCAGGTTCACCTCCACTTT	CASSSDQVHLHF
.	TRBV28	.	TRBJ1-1	TGTGCCAGCAGCGCGACAGGAGAGAACACTGAAGCTTTCTTT	CASSATGENTEAFF
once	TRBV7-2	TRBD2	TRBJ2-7	TGTGCCAGCAGCTTAAGCGGGATAGAGGTCGAGCAGTACTTC	CASSLSGIEVEQYF
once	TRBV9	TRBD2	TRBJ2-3	TGTGCCAGCAGCCCTAGGCTAGCGGGAGAAACAGATACGCAGTATTTT	CASSPRLAGETDTQYF
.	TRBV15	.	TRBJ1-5	TGTGCCACCAGCACCACAATTAGCAATCAGCCCCAGCATTTT	CATSTTISNQPQHF
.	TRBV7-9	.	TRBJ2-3	TGTGCCAGCAGCTCCGGATCCGAGAGGGATACGCAGTATTTT	CASSSGSERDTQYF
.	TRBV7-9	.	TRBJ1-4	TGTGCCAGCAGCTTAGGGGGGCTGCCTGAAAAACTGTTTTTT	CASSLGGLPEKLFF
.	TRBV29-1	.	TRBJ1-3	TGCAGCGTTTCACTGTATGCCTCTGGAAACACCATATATTTT	CSVSLYASGNTIYF
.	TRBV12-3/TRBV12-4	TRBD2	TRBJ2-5	TGTGCCAGCACTTGGGGGGGAGAGACCCAGTACTTC	CASTWGGETQYF
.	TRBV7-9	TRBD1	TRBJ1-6	TGTGCCAGCAGTTACGACAGGGGAAATTCACCCCTCCACTTT	CASSYDRGNSPLHF
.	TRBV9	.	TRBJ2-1	TGTGCCAGCAGCGCCACAGTTAGTGAGCAGTTCTTC	CASSATVSEQFF
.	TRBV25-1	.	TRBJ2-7	TGTGCCAGCAGTCACGCCAGGCCCGCCTACGAGCAGTACTTC	CASSHARPAYEQYF
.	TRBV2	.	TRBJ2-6	TGTGCCAGCGGCAAAAGGGGGGGCTCTGGGGCCAACGTCCTGACTTTC	CASGKRGGSGANVLTF
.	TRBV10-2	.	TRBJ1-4	TGCGCCAGCAGTGGACAGGCGGAAAAACTGTTTTTT	CASSGQAEKLFF
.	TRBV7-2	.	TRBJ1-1	TGTGCCAGCAGTAGACAGTGGAGGAACACTGAAGCTTTCTTT	CASSRQWRNTEAFF
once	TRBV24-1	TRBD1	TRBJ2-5	TGTGCCACCAGTGATTGGGACAGGACTAACCAAGAGACCCAGTACTTC	CATSDWDRTNQETQYF
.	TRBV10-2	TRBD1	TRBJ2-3	TGCGCCAGCAGTGATCAGGGGGCTAGCACAGATACGCAGTATTTT	CASSDQGASTDTQYF
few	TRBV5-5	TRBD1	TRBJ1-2	TGTGCCAGCAGCCTAACAGTTGGGACAGCCGACCTCTCTAGTTCGGGCTACACCTTC	CASSLTVGTADLSSSGYTF
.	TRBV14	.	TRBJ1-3	TGTGCCAGCAGCCAAGATTGGCCAGGGTCCCTCTCTGGAAACACCATATATTTT	CASSQDWPGSLSGNTIYF
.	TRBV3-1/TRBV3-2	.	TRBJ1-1	TGTGCCAGCAGCCAAGGCGGAGGGAGGCTGGCTGAAGCTTTCTTT	CASSQGGGRLAEAFF
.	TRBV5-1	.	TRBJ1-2	TGCGCCAGCACCCAGGATAACTATGGCTACACCTTC	CASTQDNYGYTF
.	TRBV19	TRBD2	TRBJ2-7	TGTGCCAGTACCGAGCGGGACGACGGCTACGAGCAGTACTTC	CASTERDDGYEQYF
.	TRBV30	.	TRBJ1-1	TGTGCCTGGAGTCGTACCAGGGTAGTCCCTGAAGCTTTCTTT	CAWSRTRVVPEAFF
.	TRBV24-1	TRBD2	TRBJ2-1	TGTGCCACCAGTGCCCCGAAGATGACCGGGAGGGATGAGCAGTTCTTC	CATSAPKMTGRDEQFF
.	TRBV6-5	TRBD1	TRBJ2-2	TGTGCCAGCAGTTACGGGGACAGGGGGTACAGGGAGCTGTTTTTT	CASSYGDRGYRELFF
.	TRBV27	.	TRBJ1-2	TGTGCCAGCAGCTACAGGGAAAACTATGGCTACACCTTC	CASSYRENYGYTF
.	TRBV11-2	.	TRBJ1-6	TGTGCCAGCAGCTTGGGGCCTTTGGGTAATTCACCCCTCCACTTT	CASSLGPLGNSPLHF
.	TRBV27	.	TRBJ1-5	TGTGCCAGCAGTCCCCTGGGAGAGCCCCAGCATTTT	CASSPLGEPQHF
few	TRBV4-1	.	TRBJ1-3	TGCGCCAGCAGCCAACTCTTGGCTGGTGGAAACACCATATATTTT	CASSQLLAGGNTIYF
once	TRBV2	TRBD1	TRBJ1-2	TGTACCAGCAATGACAGGGGAGAAGGCTACACCTTC	CTSNDRGEGYTF
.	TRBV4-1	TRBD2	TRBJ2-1	TGCGCCAGCAGCCCCCGACTAGCGGCAGGCAACAATGAGCAGTTCTTC	CASSPRLAAGNNEQFF